Shown below are 30 T cell receptor beta chains from a single sample sequenced in a study of T cell responses to AZD1222 COVID-19 vaccine. Measured with immunoSEQ multiplex PCR; TCRdb has only the in-frame clones, and not every one. The sample shows roughly 40,000 clones, less than 95% of them seen only once. Specimen: peripheral blood, collected 28 days after the second AZD1222 dose. The source is an adult who received the AZD1222 COVID-19 vaccine.

The genes are TRBV4-1 and TRBJ2-7; D possibly corresponds to TRBD1 (5 bases). The V gene's germline CDR1 is MGHRA and CDR2 YSYEKL. There are 15 residues in the CDR3. Between the trimmed V and J ends, which lost 3 bases and 0 bases, there was a span of 12 bases. CDR3 residues: CASSHPRAVSYEQYF. The CDR3, as DNA: TGCGCCAGCAGCCACCCCAGGGCCGTCTCCTACGAGCAGTACTTC.

This chain connects TRBV6-5 to TRBJ2-3; D is undetermined. CDR3 length equals 14 residues. Germline CDR1 is MNHEY and CDR2 is SVGAGI. Trimming shortened V by 0 bases and J by 4 bases, and 8 bases separated the two germline ends. The CDR3 sequence is CASSYSGIPDTQYF. DNA of the CDR3: TGTGCCAGCAGTTACTCGGGCATCCCAGATACGCAGTATTTT.

J is TRBJ2-5 and V is TRBV6-5; D is undetermined. This CDR3 is built from 11 residues. Trimming stripped 6 bases from V and 1 base from J, with 3 bases between. Per germline, CDR1 MNHEY and CDR2 SVGAGI. The CDR3 coding sequence is TGTGCCAGCAGGTTCCAAGAGACCCAGTACTTC. Protein product: CASRFQETQYF.

This clone was seen just once. This chain uses TRBV27 with TRBJ1-6; D unresolved. The CDR3 runs to 12 residues. From germline, CDR1 is MNHEY and CDR2 SMNVEV (reference sequence). Trimming removed 6 bases from V and 0 bases from J, with 0 bases in between. The CDR3 nucleotides read TGTGCCAGCAGCTCCTATAATTCACCCCTCCACTTT. It translates to CASSSYNSPLHF.

This sequence joins TRBV25-1 and TRBJ1-1, with D possibly TRBD1 on 6 matching bases. CDR1 is MGHDK and CDR2 is SYGVNS in the germline V gene. The CDR3 has 14 amino acids. Trimming stripped 9 bases from V and 11 bases from J, with 25 bases between. Here the CDR3 reads CASMGAGRLVGAFF. The CDR3 nucleotides are TGTGCCAGTATGGGGGCAGGCCGCCTGGTAGGGGCTTTCTTT.

This chain links TRBV10-3 with TRBJ2-7; 12 bases align to TRBD1. This CDR3 is built from 14 residues. Germline V gene data show CDR1 as ENHRY and CDR2 as SYGVKD. The V segment lost 9 bases and the J segment 4 bases; nucleotides outside the gene matches: 7. Here the CDR3 DNA reads TGTGCCATAGAGGAGGGACAGGGGGCTTACGAGCAGTACTTC. As protein: CAIEEGQGAYEQYF.

This clone is medium-sized. The chain uses TRBV9 and TRBJ2-1; 10 nucleotides match TRBD2. Trimming removed 2 bases from V and 8 bases from J; junction bases left unmatched: 4. Germline values: CDR1 SGDLS, CDR2 YYNGEE. The CDR3 runs to 14 residues. Written as DNA, the CDR3 is TGTGCCAGCAGCGTTAGCGGGGGGCGAGATGAGCAGTTCTTC. This codes for CASSVSGGRDEQFF.

This chain connects TRBV10-3 to TRBJ2-5; TRBD2 matches 11 bases. Germline CDR1 ENHRY, CDR2 SYGVKD. CDR3 size: 14 residues. V was pared by 8 bases and J by 5 bases, with 7 bases of the junction left unmatched. DNA for the CDR3: TGTGCCATCGCGCCGACTAGCGGGGAGGAGACCCAGTACTTC. Amino acid sequence: CAIAPTSGEETQYF.

The genes are TRBV7-2 and TRBJ1-2, with D possibly being TRBD1 (5 bases). Germline CDR1 SGHTA, CDR2 FQGNSA. V was shortened by 5 bases and J by 6 bases, with 22 bases between the two germline ends. The CDR3 is made up of 16 amino acids. CDR3 nucleotides: TGTGCCAGCAGCCCTCGGACGGGGAGCTGGGGGGATGGCTACACCTTC. It codes for CASSPRTGSWGDGYTF.

The V and J genes are TRBV30 and TRBJ1-1, with D unclear. Trimming pared 4 bases from V and 0 bases from J, leaving 9 bases between. This CDR3 contains 13 residues. Germline lookup yields CDR1 GTSNPN and CDR2 SVGIG (reference sequence). The chain's CDR3 is CAWTGIMNTEAFF. In nucleotides, the CDR3 is TGTGCCTGGACGGGGATCATGAACACTGAAGCTTTCTTT.

The chain joins TRBV3-1 (or the pseudogene TRBV3-2) to TRBJ2-5; unclear D gene. The V gene lost 1 base and the J gene lost 0 bases, with 9 bases spanning the gap. Germline V gives CDR1 LGHDT, CDR2 YNNKEL (reference sequence). This CDR3 comprises 15 residues. CDR3 sequence reads: CASSQALRNQETQYF. The DNA for the CDR3 is TGTGCCAGCAGCCAAGCCCTGAGAAACCAAGAGACCCAGTACTTC.

This clone was counted a single time. The chain has TRBV27 and TRBJ2-5; 10 bases line up with TRBD2. The CDR3 covers 14 residues. V lost 6 bases, J lost 5 bases, and 6 bases stayed unmatched. Germline V CDR1 and CDR2: MNHEY, SMNVEV (reference sequence). CDR3 protein: CASRSGGAWETQYF. CDR3 nucleotides: TGTGCCAGCAGGAGCGGGGGGGCGTGGGAGACCCAGTACTTC.

CDR3 residues: CASTSGTSGGNEQFF. For the CDR3, the DNA is TGTGCCAGCACCTCCGGGACTAGCGGGGGGAATGAGCAGTTCTTC. V and J are TRBV2 and TRBJ2-1; TRBD2 matches at 15 bases. V dropped 7 bases and J dropped 7; count of bases not matched to a gene: 5. The CDR3 extends over 15 amino acids. Germline-derived CDR1 and CDR2 are SNHLY and FYNNEI.

This clone was recorded only once. V gene TRBV19 combines with J gene TRBJ2-5; 8 bases are a match to TRBD1. V gave up 4 bases and J gave up 4 bases; unmatched junction bases: 5. The CDR3 has 14 residues. Looked up from germline, CDR1 is LNHDA and CDR2 is SQIVND (reference sequence). For the CDR3, the DNA is TGTGCCAGTAGTACATATACAGGGGGAGAGACCCAGTACTTC. Translation: CASSTYTGGETQYF.

V usage is TRBV9 and J usage is TRBJ1-1; D is uncertain. This CDR3 has 14 residues. Trimming cost V 0 bases and J 1 base, with 7 bases left between them. Germline lookup yields CDR1 SGDLS and CDR2 YYNGEE. The CDR3 bases are TGTGCCAGCAGCGTAGTAGTAGGGAACACTGAAGCTTTCTTT. Protein sequence: CASSVVVGNTEAFF.

V gene TRBV7-2 combines with J gene TRBJ1-5; D is uncertain. The germline V and J ends were trimmed by 1 base and 6 bases, with 10 bases remaining between them. Germline V lookup: CDR1 SGHTA, CDR2 FQGNSA. The length of the CDR3 is 14 residues. CDR3 sequence: CASSLVKGGQPQHF. The DNA of the CDR3 is TGTGCCAGCAGCTTAGTTAAGGGTGGTCAGCCCCAGCATTTT.

The rearrangement uses TRBV7-6 and TRBJ1-5; TRBD1 might be the D (5 bases). The germline CDR1 and CDR2 sequences are SGHVS and FNYEAQ. The CDR3 extends over 16 amino acids. V shed 3 bases and J shed 1 base, with 13 bases lying between them. The CDR3, as DNA: TGTGCCAGCAGCTTTGGCACGAGGGGAAGCAATCAGCCCCAGCATTTT. Residues: CASSFGTRGSNQPQHF.

V gene TRBV29-1 combines with J gene TRBJ2-7; D is ambiguous. The CDR3 loop spans 14 amino acids. Germline assignment: CDR1 SQVTM and CDR2 ANQGSEA. V shed 4 bases and J shed 0 bases, with 13 bases lying between them. The CDR3 is CSVGQIRSSYEQYF. The CDR3 nucleotides read TGCAGCGTTGGCCAAATAAGGAGCTCCTACGAGCAGTACTTC.

J is TRBJ1-4 and V is TRBV7-8; D gene uncertain. V was cut by 1 base and J by 1 base, with 10 bases left in between. The CDR3 sequence is 16 residues long. Germline CDR1 is SGHVS and CDR2 is FQNEAQ. CDR3 sequence reads: CASSLGTALTNEKLFF. For the CDR3, the DNA is TGTGCCAGCAGCTTAGGGACGGCTCTAACTAATGAAAAACTGTTTTTT.

The chain links TRBV7-8 to TRBJ2-5, with D unresolved. CDR1 SGHVS and CDR2 FQNEAQ come from the germline V gene. The length of the CDR3 is 13 residues. The germline V and J ends were trimmed by 4 bases and 1 base, with 7 bases remaining between them. Here the CDR3 reads CASSSGRQETQYF. The CDR3 DNA is TGTGCCAGCAGCTCGGGTCGCCAAGAGACCCAGTACTTC.

This chain connects TRBV7-2 to TRBJ1-4; a possible D gene is TRBD1 (5 bases). Deletions cut 5 bases from V and 6 bases from J, with 13 bases between. CDR1 is SGHTA and CDR2 is FQGNSA in the germline V gene. The CDR3 runs 14 residues. For the CDR3, the DNA is TGTGCCAGCAGCCAAGGGGCCGGGGATGAAAAACTGTTTTTT. Translating it yields CASSQGAGDEKLFF.

The CDR3 sequence: CATRDRGGGDTEAFF. In DNA, the CDR3 is TGTGCCACCAGGGACAGGGGTGGAGGGGACACTGAAGCTTTCTTT. The genes are TRBV19 and TRBJ1-1, with TRBD1 matching over 10 bases. The CDR3 covers 15 residues. Per the germline V gene, CDR1 is LNHDA and CDR2 is SQIVND (reference sequence). Losses at the gene ends were 10 bases for V and 3 bases for J; bases not matched to a gene: 11.

V and J are TRBV5-6 and TRBJ2-1; the match to TRBD1 covers 7 bases. The CDR3 contains 14 residues. Germline V lookup: CDR1 SGHDT, CDR2 YYEEEE. Trimming removed 2 bases from V and 9 bases from J; junction bases left unmatched: 8. The CDR3 loop is CASSLRDSRREQFF. Here the CDR3 DNA reads TGTGCCAGCAGCTTAAGGGACAGTAGGCGTGAGCAGTTCTTC.

The chain employs TRBV19 and TRBJ1-2, with D possibly being TRBD1 (5 bases). From germline, CDR1 is LNHDA and CDR2 SQIVND (reference sequence). This CDR3 is built from 15 residues. V lost 6 bases to trimming and J lost 6 bases, with 20 bases between them. CDR3 residues: CASRRNNWRGDGYTF. CDR3 DNA sequence: TGTGCCAGTAGGCGAAATAATTGGAGGGGAGATGGCTACACCTTC.

A note on this clone: At one boundary the junction diverges from the germline segment, which might be a read error. The V gene is TRBV6-6, the J gene TRBJ2-7; TRBD1 aligns across 10 bases. The CDR3 runs to 14 residues. Germline V gene data show CDR1 as MNHNY and CDR2 as SVGAGI (reference sequence). The CDR3, as DNA: TGTGCCAGCACTCCCGGGACAGGGGACTACGAGCAGTATTTC. This encodes CASTPGTGDYEQYF.

The V and J genes are TRBV2 and TRBJ1-2; D call uncertain. Trimming stripped 2 bases from V and 4 bases from J, with 5 bases between. Germline V gene data show CDR1 as SNHLY and CDR2 as FYNNEI. The CDR3 extends over 12 amino acids. CDR3 protein: CASSEPAYGYTF. In nucleotides, the CDR3 is TGTGCCAGCAGTGAACCCGCCTATGGCTACACCTTC.

The chain recombines TRBV6-2 or TRBV6-3 with TRBJ2-3; 7 nucleotides align to TRBD2. The CDR3 extends over 15 amino acids. V lost 5 bases and J lost 4; bases outside the gene matches: 9. In germline, CDR1 is MNHEY, CDR2 SVGEGT. This CDR3 is CASSLSGGNADTQYF. The CDR3 DNA reads as TGTGCCAGCAGTCTCTCGGGGGGTAACGCAGATACGCAGTATTTT.

The chain couples TRBV9 to TRBJ2-3, with TRBD2 matching over 9 bases. This CDR3 spans 18 amino acids. The germline CDR1 and CDR2 sequences are SGDLS and YYNGEE. With V trimmed by 4 bases and J by 0 bases, 12 bases remained unmatched. CDR3 in amino acids: CASSLNPSGTRSTDTQYF. CDR3 bases: TGTGCCAGCAGCCTCAACCCTAGCGGGACTCGAAGCACAGATACGCAGTATTTT.

This clone was observed a few times. The chain carries TRBV6-5 and TRBJ2-1; D perhaps matches TRBD1 (6 bases). Trimming left V 1 base short and J 1 base short, with 11 bases between. The CDR3 loop spans 16 amino acids. The germline V gene encodes CDR1 MNHEY and CDR2 SVGAGI. CDR3 DNA sequence: TGTGCCAGCAGTTACTTGGGGGCCCCTTCCTACAATGAGCAGTTCTTC. It translates to CASSYLGAPSYNEQFF.

The rearrangement joins TRBV27 to TRBJ1-2, with D possibly matching TRBD1 (6 bases). Trimming removed 3 bases at V and 5 bases at J, with 13 bases between. Germline V gene lookup returns CDR1 MNHEY and CDR2 SMNVEV (reference sequence). The CDR3 loop spans 14 amino acids. CDR3 DNA sequence: TGTGCCAGCAGTTTTTCGACAGGCCATTATGGCTACACCTTC. It encodes CASSFSTGHYGYTF.